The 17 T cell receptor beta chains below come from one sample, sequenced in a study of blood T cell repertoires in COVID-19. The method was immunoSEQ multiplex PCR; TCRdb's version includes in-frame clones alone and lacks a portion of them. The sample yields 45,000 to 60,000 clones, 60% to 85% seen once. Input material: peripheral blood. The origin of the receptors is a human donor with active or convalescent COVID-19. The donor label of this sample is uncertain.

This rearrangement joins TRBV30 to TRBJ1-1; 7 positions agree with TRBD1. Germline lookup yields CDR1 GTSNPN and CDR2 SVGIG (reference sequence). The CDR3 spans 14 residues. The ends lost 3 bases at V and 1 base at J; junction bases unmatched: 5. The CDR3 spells CAWSWGQRNTEAFF. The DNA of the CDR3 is TGTGCCTGGAGCTGGGGACAGCGGAACACTGAAGCTTTCTTT.

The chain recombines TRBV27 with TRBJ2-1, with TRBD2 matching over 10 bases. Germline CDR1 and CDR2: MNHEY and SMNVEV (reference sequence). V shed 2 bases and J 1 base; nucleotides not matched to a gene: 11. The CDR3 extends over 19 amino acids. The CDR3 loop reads CASSLDPASGRSSYNEQFF. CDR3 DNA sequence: TGTGCCAGCAGTTTAGATCCGGCTAGCGGGAGATCGTCCTACAATGAGCAGTTCTTC.

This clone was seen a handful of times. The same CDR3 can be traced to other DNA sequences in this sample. The CDR3 region has the DNA TGTGCCAGCAGTTACTCTGGGACAGGGAATCAGCCCCAGCATTTT. Its translation is CASSYSGTGNQPQHF. This chain joins TRBV6-5 and TRBJ1-5; 9 bases map to TRBD1. V dropped 0 bases and J dropped 4; count of bases not matched to a gene: 1. Germline V gene data show CDR1 as MNHEY and CDR2 as SVGAGI. This CDR3 has 15 amino acids.

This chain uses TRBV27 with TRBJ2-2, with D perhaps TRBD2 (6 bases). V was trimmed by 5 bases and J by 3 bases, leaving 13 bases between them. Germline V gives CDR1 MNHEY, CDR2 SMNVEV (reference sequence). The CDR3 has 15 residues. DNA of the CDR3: TGTGCCAGCAGTAGGGTAGCGGACTACACCGGGGAGCTGTTTTTT. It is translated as CASSRVADYTGELFF.

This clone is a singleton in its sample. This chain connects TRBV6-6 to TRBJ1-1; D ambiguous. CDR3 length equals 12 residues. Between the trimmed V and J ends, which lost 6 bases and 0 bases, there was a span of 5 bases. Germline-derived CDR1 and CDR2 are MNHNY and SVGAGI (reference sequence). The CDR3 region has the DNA TGTGCCAGCAGGCAGGTGAACACTGAAGCTTTCTTT. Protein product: CASRQVNTEAFF.

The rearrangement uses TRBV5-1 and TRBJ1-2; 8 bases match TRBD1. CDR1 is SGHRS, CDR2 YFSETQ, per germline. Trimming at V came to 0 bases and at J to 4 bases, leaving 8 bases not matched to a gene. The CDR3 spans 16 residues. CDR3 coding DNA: TGCGCCAGCAGCTTGGGGGCAGGGGGCGTCGCCTATGGCTACACCTTC. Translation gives CASSLGAGGVAYGYTF.

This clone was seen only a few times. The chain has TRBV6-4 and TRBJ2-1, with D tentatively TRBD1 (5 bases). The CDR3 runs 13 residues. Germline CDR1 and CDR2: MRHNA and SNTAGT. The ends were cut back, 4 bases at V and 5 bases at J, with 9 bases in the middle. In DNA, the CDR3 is TGTGCCAGCAGTGTCAGGGAAGACAATGAGCAGTTCTTC. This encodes CASSVREDNEQFF.

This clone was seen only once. The CDR3 region has the DNA TGTGCCAGCACCCTGGGGGTAGCGGGAGAGGAGACCCAGTACTTC. It specifies CASTLGVAGEETQYF. V gene TRBV2 combines with J gene TRBJ2-5; the match to TRBD2 covers 9 bases. The CDR3 is 15 amino acids. The J segment lost 5 bases and the V segment lost 7 bases, leaving 11 bases of the junction unmatched. Germline-derived CDR1 and CDR2 are SNHLY and FYNNEI.

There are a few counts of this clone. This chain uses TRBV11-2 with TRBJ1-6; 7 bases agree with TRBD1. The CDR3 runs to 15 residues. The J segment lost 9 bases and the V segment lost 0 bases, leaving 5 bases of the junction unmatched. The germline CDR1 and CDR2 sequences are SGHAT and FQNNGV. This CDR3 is CASSLEAGGTSPLHF. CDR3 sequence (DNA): TGTGCCAGCAGCTTAGAGGCAGGGGGGACTTCACCCCTCCACTTT.

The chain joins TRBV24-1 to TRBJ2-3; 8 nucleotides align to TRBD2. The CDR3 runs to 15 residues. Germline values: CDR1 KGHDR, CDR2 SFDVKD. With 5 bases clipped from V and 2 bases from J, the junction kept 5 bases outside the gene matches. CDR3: CATSGQAGATDTQYF. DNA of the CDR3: TGTGCCACCAGTGGACAAGCGGGAGCCACAGATACGCAGTATTTT.

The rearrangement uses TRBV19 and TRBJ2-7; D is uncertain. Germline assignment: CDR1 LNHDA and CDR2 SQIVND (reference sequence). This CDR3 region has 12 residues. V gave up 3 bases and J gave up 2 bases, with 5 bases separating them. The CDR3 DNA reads TGTGCCAGTAGTATGAGGCCCTACGAGCAGTACTTC. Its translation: CASSMRPYEQYF.

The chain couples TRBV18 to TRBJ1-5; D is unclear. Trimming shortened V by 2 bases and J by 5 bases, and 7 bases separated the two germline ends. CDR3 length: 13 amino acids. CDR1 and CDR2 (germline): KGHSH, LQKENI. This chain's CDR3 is CASSPGGDQPQHF. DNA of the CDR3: TGTGCCAGCTCACCAGGCGGGGATCAGCCCCAGCATTTT.

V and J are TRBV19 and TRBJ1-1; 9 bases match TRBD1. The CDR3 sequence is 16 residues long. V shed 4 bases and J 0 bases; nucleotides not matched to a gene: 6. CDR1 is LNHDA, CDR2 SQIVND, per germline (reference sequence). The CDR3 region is CASSTRTGAMNTEAFF. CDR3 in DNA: TGTGCCAGTAGTACCCGGACAGGGGCGATGAACACTGAAGCTTTCTTT.

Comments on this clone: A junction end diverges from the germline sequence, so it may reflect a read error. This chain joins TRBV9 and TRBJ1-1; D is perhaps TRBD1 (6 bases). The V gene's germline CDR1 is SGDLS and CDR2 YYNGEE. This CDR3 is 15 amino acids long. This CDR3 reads CASSAPQGFNTKAFF. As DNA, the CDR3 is TGTGCCAGCAGCGCCCCGCAGGGGTTTAACACTAAAGCTTTCTTT.

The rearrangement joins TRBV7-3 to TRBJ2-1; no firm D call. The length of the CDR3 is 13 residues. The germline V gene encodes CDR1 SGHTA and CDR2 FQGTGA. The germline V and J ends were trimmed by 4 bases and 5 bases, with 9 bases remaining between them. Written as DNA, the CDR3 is TGTGCCAGCAGCTCCTCCCTCGACAATGAGCAGTTCTTC. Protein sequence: CASSSSLDNEQFF.

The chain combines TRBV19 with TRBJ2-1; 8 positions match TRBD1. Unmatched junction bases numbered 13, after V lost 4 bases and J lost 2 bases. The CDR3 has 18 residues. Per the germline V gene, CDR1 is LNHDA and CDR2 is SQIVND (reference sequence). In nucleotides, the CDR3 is TGTGCCAGTAGTACCTTCCGCCCAGGGGGCAGGACCTACAATGAGCAGTTCTTC. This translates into CASSTFRPGGRTYNEQFF.

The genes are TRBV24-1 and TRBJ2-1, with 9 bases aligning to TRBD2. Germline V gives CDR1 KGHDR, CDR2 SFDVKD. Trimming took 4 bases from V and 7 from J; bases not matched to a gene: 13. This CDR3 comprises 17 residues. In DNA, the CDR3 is TGTGCCACCAGTGACCCCCTAAGTGGGAGCGGGAGGAATGAGCAGTTCTTC. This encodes CATSDPLSGSGRNEQFF.